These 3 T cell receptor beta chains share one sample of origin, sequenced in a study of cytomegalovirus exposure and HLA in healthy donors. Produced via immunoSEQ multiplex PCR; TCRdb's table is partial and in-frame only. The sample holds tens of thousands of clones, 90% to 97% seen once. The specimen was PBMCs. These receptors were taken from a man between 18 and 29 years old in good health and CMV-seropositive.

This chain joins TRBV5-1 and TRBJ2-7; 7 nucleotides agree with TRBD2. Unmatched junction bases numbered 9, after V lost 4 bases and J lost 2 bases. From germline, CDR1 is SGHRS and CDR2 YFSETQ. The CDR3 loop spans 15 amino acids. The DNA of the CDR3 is TGCGCCAGCAGCCCCGTTGCGGGGGAGGCCTACGAGCAGTACTTC. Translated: CASSPVAGEAYEQYF.

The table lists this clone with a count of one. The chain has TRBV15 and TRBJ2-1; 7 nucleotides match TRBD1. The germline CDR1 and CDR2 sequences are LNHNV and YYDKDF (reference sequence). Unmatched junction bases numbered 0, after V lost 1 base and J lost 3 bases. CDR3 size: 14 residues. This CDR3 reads CATSRGQGYNEQFF. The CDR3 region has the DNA TGTGCCACCAGCAGAGGACAGGGCTACAATGAGCAGTTCTTC.

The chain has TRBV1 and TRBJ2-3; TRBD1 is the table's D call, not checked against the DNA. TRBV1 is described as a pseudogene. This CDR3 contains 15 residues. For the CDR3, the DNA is TGCACCAGCAGCCAGGGGCAGCTTCGCACAGATACGCAGTATTTT. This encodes CTSSQGQLRTDTQYF.